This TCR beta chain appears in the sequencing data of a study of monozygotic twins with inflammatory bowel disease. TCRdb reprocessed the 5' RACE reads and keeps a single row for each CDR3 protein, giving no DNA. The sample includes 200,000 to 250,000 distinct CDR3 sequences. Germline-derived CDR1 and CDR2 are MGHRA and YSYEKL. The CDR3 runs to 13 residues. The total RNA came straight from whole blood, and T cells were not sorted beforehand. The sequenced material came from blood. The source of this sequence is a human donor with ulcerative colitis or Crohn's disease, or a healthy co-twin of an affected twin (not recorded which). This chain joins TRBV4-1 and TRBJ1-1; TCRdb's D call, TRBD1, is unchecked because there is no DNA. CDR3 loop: CASSQDWDGEAFF.